A single sample gave rise to the 2 T cell receptor beta chains below, sequenced in a study of a mutant IDH1 vaccine in newly diagnosed glioma. Their antigen targets remain unknown. Assay: immunoSEQ multiplex PCR; the TCRdb copy retains only in-frame clones and omits some. This table has 25,000 to 30,000 clones, about four fifths appearing once. Documented time point: week 35, safety follow-up. Topical imiquimod accompanied each vaccine dose, which consisted of 300 ug of mutant IDH1 20-mer peptide. The sequences come from PBMCs, collected from a glioma patient whose treatment included an IDH1 peptide vaccine. Source of these receptors: a man aged 50-60 years with glioma.

The V gene is TRBV6-5, the J gene TRBJ2-3; 11 bases align to TRBD2. The CDR3 has 16 residues. V lost 4 bases, J lost 4 bases, and 7 bases stayed unmatched. Germline values: CDR1 MNHEY, CDR2 SVGAGI. CDR3 sequence reads: CASSLFLAGGADTQYF. CDR3 nucleotide sequence: TGTGCCAGCAGTTTATTTCTAGCGGGGGGAGCAGATACGCAGTATTTT.

The chain recombines TRBV2 with TRBJ2-7, with no clear D. Germline-derived CDR1 and CDR2 are SNHLY and FYNNEI. V shed 7 bases and J shed 4 bases, with 20 bases lying between them. The CDR3 totals 15 residues. CDR3 DNA sequence: TGTGCCAGCACAATAGGGAAGTCCCTCTCTTACGAGCAGTACTTC. Its translation is CASTIGKSLSYEQYF.